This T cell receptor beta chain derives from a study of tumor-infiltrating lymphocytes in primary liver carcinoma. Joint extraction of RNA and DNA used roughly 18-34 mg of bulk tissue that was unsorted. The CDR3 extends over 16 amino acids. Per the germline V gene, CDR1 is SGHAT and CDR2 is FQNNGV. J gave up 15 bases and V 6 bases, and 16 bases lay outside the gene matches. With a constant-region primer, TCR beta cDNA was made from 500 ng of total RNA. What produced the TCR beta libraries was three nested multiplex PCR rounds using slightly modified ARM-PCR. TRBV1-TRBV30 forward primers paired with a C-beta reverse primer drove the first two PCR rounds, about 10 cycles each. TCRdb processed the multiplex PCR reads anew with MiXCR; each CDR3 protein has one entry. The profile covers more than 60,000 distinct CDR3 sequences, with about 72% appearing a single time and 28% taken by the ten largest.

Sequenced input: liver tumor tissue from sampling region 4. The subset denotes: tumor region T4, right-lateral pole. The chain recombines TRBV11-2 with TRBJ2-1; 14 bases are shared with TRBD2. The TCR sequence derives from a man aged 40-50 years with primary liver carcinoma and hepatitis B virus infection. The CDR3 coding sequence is TGTGCCAGCAGTTACTCTTCGACTAGCGGGAGGGGATGCTGGTTCTTC. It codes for CASSYSSTSGRGCWFF.